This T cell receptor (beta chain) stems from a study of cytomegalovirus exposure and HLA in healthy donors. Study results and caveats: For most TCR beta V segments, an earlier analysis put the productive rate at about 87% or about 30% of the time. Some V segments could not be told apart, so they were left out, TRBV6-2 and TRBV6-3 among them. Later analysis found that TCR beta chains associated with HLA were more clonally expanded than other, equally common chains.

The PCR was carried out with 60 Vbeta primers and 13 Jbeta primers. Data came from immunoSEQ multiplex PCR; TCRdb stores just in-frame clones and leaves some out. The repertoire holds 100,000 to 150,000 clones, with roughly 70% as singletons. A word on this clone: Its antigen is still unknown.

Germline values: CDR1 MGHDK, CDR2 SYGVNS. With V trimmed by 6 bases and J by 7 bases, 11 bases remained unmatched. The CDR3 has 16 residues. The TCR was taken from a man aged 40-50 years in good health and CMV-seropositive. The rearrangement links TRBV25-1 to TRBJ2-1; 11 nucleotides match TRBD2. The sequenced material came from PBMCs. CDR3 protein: CASSPTTSGVRNEQFF. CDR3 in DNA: TGTGCCAGCAGCCCCACGACTAGCGGGGTTAGGAATGAGCAGTTCTTC. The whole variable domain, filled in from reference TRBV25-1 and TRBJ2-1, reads EADIYQTPRYLVIGTGKKITLECSQTMGHDKMYWYQQDPGMELHLIHYSYGVNSTEKGDLSSESTVSRIRTEHFPLTLESARPSHTSQYLCASSPTTSGVRNEQFFGPGTRLTVL.